This T cell receptor (beta chain) was documented in a study of cytomegalovirus exposure and HLA in healthy donors. Study summary: Among the roughly 400 genotyped donors, 81% were placed in the Caucasian-associated ancestry cluster.

The PCR made use of 60 Vbeta and 13 Jbeta primers. Here immunoSEQ multiplex PCR was the method, and the copy in TCRdb shows in-frame clones only, minus some. Of under 100,000 clones listed, roughly a tenth are singletons. Germline V gives CDR1 SGHNT, CDR2 YENEEA. This CDR3 is 15 amino acids long. V was clipped by 1 base and J by 2 bases; unmatched bases: 4. Sequenced: PBMCs. The rearrangement links TRBV11-3 to TRBJ2-7, with 8 bases fitting TRBD1. The receptor's source is a man in his sixties in good health and CMV-seropositive. CDR3 loop: CASSLGTGITYEQYF. The CDR3 DNA follows: TGTGCCAGCAGCTTAGGGACAGGGATCACCTACGAGCAGTACTTC.